A single sample gave rise to the 16 T cell receptor beta chains below, sequenced in a study of low-dose radiotherapy and immunotherapy resistance in tumors. Both TCRalpha and TCRbeta chains were reverse transcribed with V-gene-specific primers. PCR amplification of the TCRs was performed with Phusion for 20 to 25 PCR cycles, and it relied on a constant-region primer together with a V-primer adapter. TCRdb re-called the reads with MiXCR, one entry per CDR3 protein. The sample carries tens of thousands of distinct CDR3 sequences, 25% recorded once. This sample's time point: before trial treatment. This sample comprised PBMCs, obtained before treatment. These TCRs come from a male donor with prostate cancer.

At least ten counts were recorded for this clonotype. The chain combines TRBV9 with TRBJ2-5, with a weak D call TRBD2 (5 bases). Germline lookup yields CDR1 SGDLS and CDR2 YYNGEE. The CDR3 has 18 amino acids. Trimming took 4 bases from V and 1 from J, leaving 23 bases between them. CDR3: CASSRSIDRTEFQETQYF. The CDR3 nucleotides read TGTGCCAGCAGCCGATCCATAGACCGGACTGAATTCCAAGAGACCCAGTACTTC.

This clonotype was observed at least ten times. The rearrangement links TRBV5-4 to TRBJ2-2; D is possibly TRBD1 or TRBD2 (5 bases each). Germline V gene lookup returns CDR1 SGHNT and CDR2 YYREEE (reference sequence). This CDR3 comprises 16 residues. V lost 3 bases and J lost 7, with 19 bases in between. CDR3 amino acids: CASSSTSRTGGGELFF. CDR3 nucleotide sequence: TGTGCCAGCAGCTCAACATCCCGAACAGGAGGCGGGGAGCTGTTTTTT.

This clonotype was seen many times. The rearrangement uses TRBV30 and TRBJ2-7; possible D gene TRBD1, 6 bases. The V end lost 8 bases, the J end lost 5 bases, and 19 bases lay between the germline ends. The CDR3 length is 13 residues. CDR1 and CDR2 from the germline V gene are GTSNPN and SVGIG (reference sequence). The DNA for the CDR3 is TGTGCCAGATGGGAACAGGGTAGAGACGAGCAGTACTTC. Translation gives CARWEQGRDEQYF.

This rearrangement joins TRBV18 to TRBJ2-1; D uncertain. Between the trimmed V and J ends, which lost 6 bases and 8 bases, there was a span of 8 bases. Germline CDR1 reads KGHSH; CDR2 reads LQKENI. The CDR3 sequence is 11 residues long. CDR3 sequence: CASSGTDEQFF. In DNA form, the CDR3 reads TGTGCCAGCTCCGGTACCGATGAGCAGTTCTTC.

This clonotype was seen ten or more times. The chain combines TRBV6-2 or TRBV6-3 with TRBJ2-7; TRBD1 matches 9 bases. The germline CDR1 and CDR2 sequences are MNHEY and SVGEGT. The length of the CDR3 is 14 residues. The V and J ends lost 7 bases and 3 bases, in that order; junction bases with no gene match: 7. CDR3 sequence: CASTLGQGIYEQYF. CDR3 bases: TGTGCCAGCACCCTGGGACAGGGTATCTACGAGCAGTACTTC.

The table lists this clonotype with a few counts. The chain employs TRBV11-1 and TRBJ2-1; possibly TRBD2 for D (7 bases). This CDR3 spans 15 amino acids. Trimming left V 0 bases short and J 7 bases short, with 13 bases between. Looked up from germline, CDR1 is SGHAT and CDR2 is FQDESV (reference sequence). CDR3 DNA sequence: TGTGCCAGCAGCTTAGCGGGGGGGCCGGGGAATGAGCAGTTCTTC. It encodes CASSLAGGPGNEQFF.

This clonotype has at least ten counts. The chain has TRBV3-1 and TRBJ1-4; D is undetermined. The V gene's germline CDR1 is LGHDT and CDR2 YNNKEL (reference sequence). V was pared by 4 bases and J by 5 bases, with 8 bases between. This CDR3 has 13 amino acids. CDR3 bases: TGTGCCAGCAGCCCGCCCCCGAATGAAAAACTGTTTTTT. Its translation is CASSPPPNEKLFF.

This clonotype was counted only a few times. The rearrangement uses TRBV30 and TRBJ2-2, with D possibly being TRBD2 (5 bases). The V end lost 3 bases, the J end lost 2 bases, and 22 bases lay between the germline ends. Germline V CDR1 and CDR2: GTSNPN, SVGIG (reference sequence). This CDR3 has 18 amino acids. CDR3 coding DNA: TGTGCCTGGAGGACTCGACTACTTTTGGGGATCAACACCGGGGAGCTGTTTTTT. Amino acid sequence: CAWRTRLLLGINTGELFF. Full variable domain (outside the CDR3, taken from reference TRBV30 and TRBJ2-2): SQTIHQWPATLVQPVGSPLSLECTVEGTSNPNLYWYRQAAGRGLQLLFYSVGIGQISSEVPQNLSASRPQDRQFILSSKKLLLSDSGFYLCAWRTRLLLGINTGELFFGEGSRLTVL.

This clonotype was recorded many times. The chain combines TRBV2 with TRBJ2-1, with D possibly being TRBD1 or TRBD2 (5 bases each). V lost 6 bases and J lost 8, with 17 bases in between. The CDR3 is 14 amino acids. CDR1 is SNHLY and CDR2 is FYNNEI in the germline V gene. CDR3: CASRGTSPGDEQFF. For the CDR3, the DNA is TGTGCCAGCAGGGGGACCTCCCCGGGCGATGAGCAGTTCTTC. The whole variable domain, filled in from reference TRBV2 and TRBJ2-1, reads EPEVTQTPSHQVTQMGQEVILRCVPISNHLYFYWYRQILGQKVEFLVSFYNNEISEKSEIFDDQFSVERPDGSNFTLKIRSTKLEDSAMYFCASRGTSPGDEQFFGPGTRLTVL.

The chain employs TRBV27 and TRBJ2-5, with D maybe TRBD1 (8 bases). The length of the CDR3 is 15 residues. V lost 6 bases, J lost 2 bases, and 16 bases lay in between. From germline, CDR1 is MNHEY and CDR2 SMNVEV (reference sequence). The CDR3: CASSFNRGGQETQYF. In DNA form, the CDR3 reads TGTGCCAGCAGCTTCAACAGGGGGGGGCAAGAGACCCAGTACTTC.

This clonotype was observed at least ten times. The V and J genes are TRBV29-1 and TRBJ2-7, with 9 positions matching TRBD1. Germline CDR1 is SQVTM and CDR2 is ANQGSEA. V shed 4 bases and J 6 bases; nucleotides not matched to a gene: 4. The CDR3 totals 12 residues. The CDR3 DNA reads as TGCAGCGTTGCTACAGGGGGCCGCGAGCAGTACTTC. As protein: CSVATGGREQYF.

This clonotype was counted at least ten times. The chain has TRBV6-2 or TRBV6-3 and TRBJ1-1, with TRBD1 identical over 9 bases. Germline values: CDR1 MNHEY, CDR2 SVGEGT. CDR3 length: 14 residues. Unmatched junction bases numbered 8, after V lost 10 bases and J lost 2 bases. CDR3 DNA: TGTGCCACCCTAGAGGGACAGGGTAACACTGAAGCTTTCTTT. It is translated as CATLEGQGNTEAFF.

This clonotype was seen ten or more times. The gene calls are TRBV21-1 and TRBJ2-7; the table's D call of TRBD1 was not tested on the DNA. TRBV21-1 is assigned pseudogene status. The CDR3 has 17 residues. This CDR3 reads CASSRPRGDRDPYEQYF. The CDR3 nucleotides read TGTGCCAGCAGCCGCCCTAGAGGGGACAGGGACCCCTACGAGCAGTACTTC.

The chain is built from TRBV13 and TRBJ1-5; perhaps TRBD1 as D (5 bases). V lost 0 bases, J lost 4 bases, and 10 bases lay in between. CDR3 size: 15 residues. The germline CDR1 and CDR2 sequences are PRHDT and FYEKMQ (reference sequence). The CDR3 loop reads CASSLGGRTNQPQHF. CDR3 in DNA: TGTGCCAGCAGCTTAGGGGGACGGACAAATCAGCCCCAGCATTTT.

The chain recombines TRBV19 with TRBJ2-1, with a possible D match to TRBD1 (6 bases). There are 11 residues in the CDR3. The germline V gene has CDR1 LNHDA and CDR2 SQIVND (reference sequence). Trimming removed 6 bases at V and 10 bases at J, with 10 bases between. CDR3 region: CASRIQGEQFF. CDR3 bases: TGTGCCAGTAGAATCCAGGGGGAGCAGTTCTTC.

Ten or more counts support this clonotype. CDR3 DNA sequence: TGTGCCAGCAGCTATATCCCCGGGAAGGATGGAGAAAAACTGTTTTTT. This codes for CASSYIPGKDGEKLFF. This chain uses TRBV6-2 or TRBV6-3 with TRBJ1-4; no firm D call. The CDR3 sequence is 16 residues long. In germline, CDR1 is MNHEY, CDR2 SVGEGT. The V end was cut by 6 bases, the J end by 8 bases, with 22 bases between.